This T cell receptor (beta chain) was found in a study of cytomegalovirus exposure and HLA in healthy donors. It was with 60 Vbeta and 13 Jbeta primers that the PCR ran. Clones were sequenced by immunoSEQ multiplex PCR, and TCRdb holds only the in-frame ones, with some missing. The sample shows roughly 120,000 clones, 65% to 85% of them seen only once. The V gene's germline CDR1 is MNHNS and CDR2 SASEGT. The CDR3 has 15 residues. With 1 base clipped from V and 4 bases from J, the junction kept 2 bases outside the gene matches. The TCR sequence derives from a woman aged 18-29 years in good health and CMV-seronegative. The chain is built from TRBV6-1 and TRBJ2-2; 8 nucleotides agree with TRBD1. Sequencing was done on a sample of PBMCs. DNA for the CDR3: TGTGCCAGCAGTGAAGACAGGGGGACCACCGGGGAGCTGTTTTTT. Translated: CASSEDRGTTGELFF.